This T cell receptor (beta chain) was identified during a study of OX40 agonist ivuxolimab in advanced cancers. Study-level information: Patients were given ivuxolimab, an antibody that agonizes OX40 (CD134). Patients were dosed intravenously with ivuxolimab at 0.01 to 10 mg/kg every 2 weeks. With a range of roughly 20 to 79, age averaged about 58 years, and 75% to 90% were male. The study, taken as a whole, reports: Expanded clones belonging to CD8+ T cells outnumbered, on average, those of CD4+.

Produced via immunoSEQ multiplex PCR; TCRdb's table is partial and in-frame only. The repertoire holds around 71,000 clones, with 86% as singletons. CDR3 length: 17 residues. The germline CDR1 and CDR2 sequences are SGHVS and FNYEAQ. V was pared by 3 bases and J by 5 bases, with 9 bases of the junction left unmatched. The count of this clone is one. Its antigen is not known. The TCR was taken from an adult with an advanced solid tumor such as melanoma, head and neck, liver or kidney cancer. The input for sequencing was CD4+ or CD8+ T cells sorted from blood, taken in a trial of the OX40 agonist ivuxolimab. The V and J genes are TRBV7-6 and TRBJ2-1, with TRBD2 identical over 11 bases. This CDR3 is CASSFLAGGPRNNEQFF. CDR3 DNA sequence: TGTGCCAGCAGCTTTTTAGCGGGAGGGCCCCGGAACAATGAGCAGTTCTTC.